This T cell receptor (beta chain) was profiled in a study of PD-L1 blockade in urothelial cancer. Study at large: Between 0 and 3 chemotherapy regimens preceded treatment for each patient. Specimens of blood held a median count of approximately 150,000 T cells.

PCRs were each spiked with synthetic TCR analog templates. Only in-frame clones appear in the TCRdb table, and some are missing; sequencing was by immunoSEQ multiplex PCR. Of about 17,000 clones in the sample, about 85% were seen once. V was pared by 6 bases and J by 4 bases, with 12 bases of the junction left unmatched. The germline CDR1 and CDR2 sequences are SGHAT and FQNNGV. The CDR3 covers 16 residues. Sequencing was performed on PBMCs, taken around atezolizumab (anti-PD-L1) treatment. This chain uses TRBV11-2 with TRBJ2-1, with TRBD2 matching 7 bases. This TCR derives from a man in his fifties or sixties with urothelial cancer. This CDR3 is CASSLPPLAQYNEQFF. For the CDR3, the DNA is TGTGCCAGCAGTCTCCCACCACTAGCGCAATACAATGAGCAGTTCTTC.